One sample yielded the 21 T cell receptor beta chains listed below, sequenced in a study of response to subunit inactivated influenza vaccine. One entry per CDR3 protein results from TCRdb running MiXCR on the RT-PCR reads. The sample yields about 520,000 distinct CDR3 sequences, approximately 6.9% seen once. This specimen consisted of PBMCs from blood, obtained roughly 24 months after vaccination. These receptors originate from a man in his fifties or sixties who received an inactivated influenza vaccine.

The chain has TRBV11-2 and TRBJ1-1; D gene uncertain. V shed 5 bases and J shed 1 base, with 11 bases lying between them. The CDR3 is 14 amino acids. Germline V CDR1 and CDR2: SGHAT, FQNNGV. The CDR3 DNA sequence: TGTGCCAGCAGCCCGGCGGTCAGGAACACTGAAGCTTTCTTT. This translates into CASSPAVRNTEAFF.

J is TRBJ1-1 and V is TRBV19; D is ambiguous. Trimming removed 6 bases from V and 1 base from J, with 12 bases in between. The CDR3 loop spans 14 amino acids. CDR1 and CDR2 (germline): LNHDA, SQIVND (reference sequence). The CDR3 coding sequence is TGTGCCAGTAGGATAACAAGTGGGAACACTGAAGCTTTCTTT. Amino acid sequence: CASRITSGNTEAFF.

This clonotype was counted a few times. The chain combines TRBV12-3 or TRBV12-4 with TRBJ2-1, with 8 bases identical to TRBD1. CDR3 length: 14 residues. V lost 7 bases, J lost 4 bases, and 6 bases stayed unmatched. The DNA of the CDR3 is TGTGCCAGCACCGACACAGGGGGGTACAATGAGCAGTTCTTC. Encoded protein: CASTDTGGYNEQFF.

This clonotype occurred many times. This chain uses TRBV6-1 with TRBJ1-4; D unresolved. The CDR3 runs 16 residues. Trimming stripped 2 bases from V and 7 bases from J, with 17 bases between. CDR1 MNHNS and CDR2 SASEGT come from the germline V gene. The CDR3 loop is CASSEYLGRGSEKLFF. CDR3 coding DNA: TGTGCCAGCAGTGAATATTTGGGCCGCGGATCTGAAAAACTGTTTTTT.

The chain employs TRBV7-9 and TRBJ2-7, with D hard to call. Deletions cut 5 bases from V and 6 bases from J, with 17 bases between. This CDR3 spans 14 amino acids. CDR1 is SEHNR, CDR2 FQNEAQ, per germline (reference sequence). The CDR3 here is CASSVSGSQAEQYF. CDR3 nucleotides: TGTGCCAGCAGCGTCTCCGGGTCCCAGGCCGAGCAGTACTTC.

In regard to this clonotype: A read error is possible here, since a much larger clone lies one base away. The chain recombines TRBV29-1 with TRBJ2-2, with D perhaps TRBD2 (6 bases). The CDR3 contains 15 residues. Germline lookup yields CDR1 SQVTM and CDR2 ANQGSEA. Trimming removed 4 bases at V and 6 bases at J, with 18 bases between. CDR3 region: CSVAPPGTASGELFF. Written as DNA, the CDR3 is TGCAGCGTTGCCCCTCCCGGGACTGCCTCCGGGGAGCTGTTTTTT.

V is TRBV10-2 and J is TRBJ2-5; D remains ambiguous. Germline CDR1 and CDR2: WSHSY and SAAADI. Between the trimmed V and J ends, which lost 6 bases and 9 bases, there was a span of 11 bases. CDR3 length: 11 amino acids. CDR3 in DNA: TGCGCCAGCAGGGACCTGAGCCCCCAGTACTTC. It codes for CASRDLSPQYF.

The CDR3 bases are TGTGCCAGCAGCTTACACCGGGACCCCTCCAAAAACATTCAGTACTTC. It is translated as CASSLHRDPSKNIQYF. The chain couples TRBV5-8 to TRBJ2-4; D tentatively reads TRBD1 or TRBD2 (5 bases each). The CDR3 has 16 residues. Germline CDR1 and CDR2: SGHTS and YDEGEE. The V gene lost 2 bases and the J gene lost 2 bases, with 14 bases spanning the gap.

The V call is TRBV24-1, the J call TRBJ2-5; 8 bases line up with TRBD2. This CDR3 is 14 amino acids long. J gave up 3 bases and V 6 bases, and 5 bases lay outside the gene matches. Germline V gene sequence: CDR1 KGHDR, CDR2 SFDVKD. The CDR3 DNA is TGTGCCACCAGTCCGGGGGGGAGCAAAGAGACCCAGTACTTC. This gives the protein CATSPGGSKETQYF.

There are many counts of this clonotype. V and J are TRBV28 and TRBJ1-2; 9 bases map to TRBD1. CDR3 length: 16 residues. The germline CDR1 and CDR2 sequences are MDHEN and SYDVKM. After removal of 1 base from V and 4 bases from J, the junction contained 7 bases not matched to a gene. The CDR3 DNA follows: TGTGCCAGCAGTTTATCGTGGGGACAGGGAGGCTATGGCTACACCTTC. Its translation is CASSLSWGQGGYGYTF.

This clonotype has just a few counts. The V gene is TRBV4-1, the J gene TRBJ1-5; tentatively, D is TRBD1 (5 bases). The CDR3 totals 15 residues. Looked up from germline, CDR1 is MGHRA and CDR2 is YSYEKL. With 3 bases removed from V and 0 bases from J, the gap between germline ends came to 9 bases. The CDR3 region has the DNA TGCGCCAGCAGCCAGACAGCAATTAGCAATCAGCCCCAGCATTTT. This translates into CASSQTAISNQPQHF.

In this sample, this clonotype turned up many times. Here the CDR3 DNA reads TGTGCCAGCAGTCTAATTGGCAAGACTAGCACAGATACGCAGTATTTT. This gives the protein CASSLIGKTSTDTQYF. The rearrangement uses TRBV2 and TRBJ2-3; D unclear. Between the trimmed V and J ends, which lost 5 bases and 0 bases, there was a span of 15 bases. There are 16 residues in the CDR3. Germline values: CDR1 SNHLY, CDR2 FYNNEI.

The chain joins TRBV10-3 to TRBJ2-7; D possibly corresponds to TRBD1 (6 bases). V lost 2 bases, J lost 3 bases, and 11 bases lay in between. Looked up from germline, CDR1 is ENHRY and CDR2 is SYGVKD. CDR3 length: 14 amino acids. In nucleotides, the CDR3 is TGTGCCATCAGTGAGGGGACATTAGACTACGAGCAGTACTTC. This encodes CAISEGTLDYEQYF.

This clonotype has more than one count but fewer than ten. The chain carries TRBV25-1 and TRBJ2-2; 9 bases fit TRBD1. J gave up 5 bases and V 5 bases, and 9 bases lay outside the gene matches. Germline V gives CDR1 MGHDK, CDR2 SYGVNS. This CDR3 has 16 residues. The CDR3 bases are TGTGCCAGCAGTTTTCTGTCGGGGACAGGGACCGGGGAGCTGTTTTTT. As protein: CASSFLSGTGTGELFF.

This clonotype has just a few counts. Here the CDR3 reads CASSSAQGWSEKLFF. The CDR3 DNA is TGTGCCAGCAGTTCTGCCCAGGGCTGGAGTGAAAAACTGTTTTTT. The V gene is TRBV12-3 or TRBV12-4, the J gene TRBJ1-4, with D perhaps matching TRBD1 (5 bases). V was cut by 4 bases and J by 7 bases, with 16 bases left in between. This CDR3 contains 15 residues.

Only a few counts were recorded for this clonotype. The V and J genes are TRBV12-3 or TRBV12-4 and TRBJ2-2; 8 nucleotides line up with TRBD1. V lost 5 bases to trimming and J lost 3 bases; unmatched junction nucleotides: 5. CDR3 length: 15 amino acids. The CDR3 loop reads CASSIGQGYTGELFF. Here the CDR3 DNA reads TGTGCCAGCAGTATCGGACAGGGATACACCGGGGAGCTGTTTTTT.

This clonotype showed up many times. The chain joins TRBV4-3 to TRBJ1-6; D uncertain. CDR1 LGHNA and CDR2 YSLEER come from the germline V gene. The CDR3 totals 13 residues. The V end lost 6 bases, the J end lost 10 bases, and 13 bases lay between the germline ends. The CDR3: CASRSDRGSPLHF. The CDR3 bases are TGCGCCAGCAGATCGGACCGGGGATCACCCCTCCACTTT.

This clonotype was counted only a few times. Sequence at one end of the junction differs from germline and may be a read error. The CDR3 sequence is CASRTGTWGTDTQYF. The CDR3 DNA is TGTGCCAGCAGAACAGGGACCTGGGGCACAGATACACAGTATTTT. The chain employs TRBV28 and TRBJ2-3, with a possible D match to TRBD1 (6 bases). CDR1 is MDHEN, CDR2 SYDVKM, per germline. The CDR3 has 15 residues. The entire variable domain, with the rest obtained from reference TRBV28 and TRBJ2-3, is as follows: DVKVTQSSRYLVKRTGEKVFLECVQDMDHENMFWYRQDPGLGLRLIYFSYDVKMKEKGDIPEGYSVSREKKERFSLILESASTNQTSMYLCASRTGTWGTDTQYFGPGTRLTVL.

This clonotype was seen a handful of times. V is TRBV6-5 and J is TRBJ1-2; D is possibly TRBD1 (5 bases). V lost 3 bases, J lost 7 bases, and 21 bases lay in between. The CDR3 runs to 16 residues. Germline V gene sequence: CDR1 MNHEY, CDR2 SVGAGI. CDR3 amino acids: CASSYLQGASLFGYTF. The CDR3 DNA sequence: TGTGCCAGCAGTTATCTTCAGGGCGCGAGTTTGTTTGGCTACACCTTC.

This clonotype was found a few times. The chain couples TRBV9 to TRBJ2-2, with D hard to call. This CDR3 spans 16 amino acids. V gave up 0 bases and J gave up 4 bases, with 13 bases separating them. The V gene's germline CDR1 is SGDLS and CDR2 YYNGEE. CDR3 nucleotides: TGTGCCAGCAGCGTAGATTCGCGGTCCGTCACCGGGGAGCTGTTTTTT. It encodes CASSVDSRSVTGELFF.

Many counts were recorded for this clonotype. This chain links TRBV7-2 with TRBJ2-5; no reliable D call. Trimming stripped 2 bases from V and 2 bases from J, with 9 bases between. This CDR3 has 14 residues. Germline V gene lookup returns CDR1 SGHTA and CDR2 FQGNSA. The CDR3 DNA reads TGTGCCAGCAGCTTATCAGCGATACAAGAGACCCAGTACTTC. It specifies CASSLSAIQETQYF.